What follows are 6 T cell receptor beta chains derived from one specimen sequenced in a study of cytomegalovirus exposure and HLA in healthy donors. Primers: 60 Vbeta forward and 13 Jbeta reverse. The table came from immunoSEQ multiplex PCR; TCRdb's copy has only in-frame clones and leaves some out. The top ten clones hold about 4% of a sample with roughly 130,000 clones, 80% of them seen once. The sample was PBMCs. These receptors all stem from a woman aged 40-49 years in good health and CMV-seronegative.

The chain combines TRBV6-1 with TRBJ2-3; D is possibly TRBD2 (6 bases). V shed 2 bases and J shed 6 bases, with 18 bases lying between them. CDR3 size: 16 residues. Germline V gene data show CDR1 as MNHNS and CDR2 as SASEGT. CDR3 coding DNA: TGTGCCAGCAGTGAATCGGGACTCCATAGAGCGGATACGCAGTATTTT. Its translation: CASSESGLHRADTQYF.

The chain has TRBV29-1 and TRBJ2-5; TRBD2 agrees at 11 bases. CDR3 length: 20 amino acids. Germline loops: CDR1 SQVTM, CDR2 ANQGSEA. The V and J ends lost 3 bases and 2 bases, in that order; junction bases with no gene match: 20. CDR3 sequence reads: CSVDLVPGTSGYKTQETQYF. The CDR3 bases are TGCAGCGTTGATCTGGTGCCCGGGACTAGCGGCTATAAGACTCAAGAGACCCAGTACTTC.

This rearrangement joins TRBV18 to TRBJ2-5; TRBD1 agrees at 8 bases. The germline CDR1 and CDR2 sequences are KGHSH and LQKENI. The V segment lost 1 base and the J segment 5 bases; nucleotides outside the gene matches: 0. The CDR3 length is 13 residues. In nucleotides, the CDR3 is TGTGCCAGCTCACCACGGGACAGGGAGACCCAGTACTTC. Residues: CASSPRDRETQYF.

The chain employs TRBV27 and TRBJ2-1; 9 nucleotides align to TRBD1. Germline trimming cut 5 bases from V and 7 bases from J; bases unmatched to any gene: 9. This CDR3 has 15 residues. Per germline, CDR1 MNHEY and CDR2 SMNVEV (reference sequence). CDR3 sequence: CASSHGQGRANEQFF. As DNA, the CDR3 is TGTGCCAGCAGTCACGGACAGGGGCGGGCGAATGAGCAGTTCTTC.

This clone was seen a few times. This sequence joins TRBV6-6 and TRBJ1-5; D perhaps matches TRBD1 (6 bases). Germline assignment: CDR1 MNHNY and CDR2 SVGAGI (reference sequence). V was clipped by 7 bases and J by 8 bases, with 21 bases between them. CDR3 length: 15 amino acids. CDR3 in DNA: TGTGCCAGCACCTCGACAGCCTACAGGGTTGAGCCCCAGCATTTT. Encoded protein: CASTSTAYRVEPQHF.

This clone was seen a few times. The chain couples TRBV28 to TRBJ2-6; D not certain. The V and J ends lost 7 bases and 0 bases respectively, with 13 bases between them. Germline CDR1 is MDHEN and CDR2 is SYDVKM. The length of the CDR3 is 16 residues. In DNA, the CDR3 is TGTGCCAGCACCCCCGAGGTCCGCTCTGGGGCCAACGTCCTGACTTTC. Translated: CASTPEVRSGANVLTF.